In this sample, the clone carrying this TCR beta chain turned up once. V was cut by 3 bases and J by 2 bases, with 13 bases left in between. The germline gives CDR1 LNHDA, CDR2 SQIVND (reference sequence). This CDR3 spans 15 amino acids. This sample was taken from a study of blood T cell repertoires in COVID-19. Study background: T cells, B-cell-depleted T cells, or PBMCs provided the cDNA or gDNA that served as material.

Original data processing: Reference gene primer amplification gave nucleated cell count estimates. Generated by immunoSEQ multiplex PCR, the TCRdb table keeps only in-frame clones and is missing some. That table furnishes V, J and clone size, whereas the DNA furnished D and trimming. This table has more than 90,000 clones, roughly 85% appearing once. The sample taken for sequencing was peripheral blood. V usage is TRBV19 and J usage is TRBJ1-2; D might be TRBD1 (6 bases). The sequence was obtained from a woman aged 70-85 years with active or convalescent COVID-19. CDR3 region: CASSIGRGANYGYTF. For the CDR3, the DNA is TGTGCCAGTAGTATTGGCAGGGGTGCGAACTATGGCTACACCTTC.